The T cell receptor beta chain under discussion was sequenced for a study of regulatory T cells in long-lasting Graves disease. Germline CDR1 SGHNT, CDR2 YYREEE (reference sequence). V lost 6 bases and J 2 bases, leaving 10 bases between the germline ends. CDR3 size: 13 residues. Noted time point: newly diagnosed GD, antithyroid drugs for less than 3 months. Preparation of the TCR library used RNA extracted from PBMCs. Patients met American Thyroid Association criteria for Graves' disease. A volume of 7 to 9.5 milliliters of peripheral blood was collected in EDTA tubes. Sequencing libraries for TCR beta were prepared with iRepertoire HTBI primers and Arm-PCR of CDR3 regions. MiXCR, applied by TCRdb to the multiplex PCR reads, yields one record per CDR3 protein. The table records about 470,000 distinct CDR3 sequences, under 15% of them present only once. These sequences were also reported in another study, on T cells in Graves' hyperthyroidism and ophthalmopathy. That publication notes: Exclusion of patients followed from uncontrolled infection, other autoimmune disease, pregnancy or lactation. The TCR CDR3 first-round RT-PCR relied on the HTBI primer set.

This chain connects TRBV5-4 to TRBJ2-3; no definite D call. The material sequenced was peripheral blood mononuclear cells (PBMCs), taken at new diagnosis, from a patient treated with antithyroid drugs. The TCR originated in a woman aged 25-40 years with Graves disease. The CDR3 bases are TGTGCCAGCACGCGGCTCCCCACAGATACGCAGTATTTT. Protein: CASTRLPTDTQYF.